One and the same sample provided the 29 T cell receptor beta chains below, sequenced in a study of cytomegalovirus exposure and HLA in healthy donors. Primers for the PCR totalled 60 Vbeta and 13 Jbeta. TCRdb's table, derived via immunoSEQ multiplex PCR, lists solely in-frame clones and lacks some. This table has 140,000 or so clones, over 80% appearing once. Sequenced: PBMCs. The receptors were sampled from a male donor in good health and CMV-seronegative.

V and J are TRBV27 and TRBJ2-3; 10 positions agree with TRBD1. CDR1 and CDR2 from the germline V gene are MNHEY and SMNVEV (reference sequence). The CDR3 runs to 15 residues. Unmatched junction bases numbered 9, after V lost 6 bases and J lost 6 bases. The CDR3 DNA follows: TGTGCCAGCAGGACAGGGGGCTTAGCCTTTGATACGCAGTATTTT. Amino acid sequence: CASRTGGLAFDTQYF.

The chain is built from TRBV18 and TRBJ2-3; the D gene is possibly TRBD2 (5 bases). The CDR3 totals 13 residues. The V gene's germline CDR1 is KGHSH and CDR2 LQKENI. Trimming removed 5 bases from V and 2 bases from J, with 8 bases in between. The DNA for the CDR3 is TGTGCCAGCTCAGGCGGGCTCACAGATACGCAGTATTTT. Residues: CASSGGLTDTQYF.

The CDR3 coding sequence is TGTGCCAGCAGCCAAGACCCGCTAGCGGGGGGATTTTACAATGAGCAGTTCTTC. It specifies CASSQDPLAGGFYNEQFF. The V gene is TRBV4-2, the J gene TRBJ2-1; 11 positions agree with TRBD2. V lost 0 bases and J lost 4; bases outside the gene matches: 8. The germline V gene encodes CDR1 LGHNA and CDR2 YNFKEQ. There are 18 residues in the CDR3.

The chain is built from TRBV2 and TRBJ2-7; D remains ambiguous. The CDR3 extends over 11 amino acids. Germline lookup yields CDR1 SNHLY and CDR2 FYNNEI. V lost 6 bases and J 7 bases, leaving 10 bases between the germline ends. The DNA for the CDR3 is TGTGCCAGCAGCGCCGATCGGGAGCAGTACTTC. It is translated as CASSADREQYF.

The chain combines TRBV7-9 with TRBJ1-3; D is undetermined. The CDR3 spans 16 residues. Per the germline V gene, CDR1 is SEHNR and CDR2 is FQNEAQ (reference sequence). V dropped 4 bases and J dropped 3 bases, with 16 bases sitting between them. The CDR3 nucleotides are TGTGCCAGCAGCTCCCCTCGTAATGTAGTTGGAAACACCATATATTTT. Translation: CASSSPRNVVGNTIYF.

This chain uses TRBV19 with TRBJ1-5; possible D gene TRBD1, 6 bases. V lost 4 bases, J lost 4 bases, and 11 bases lay in between. The germline gives CDR1 LNHDA, CDR2 SQIVND (reference sequence). The CDR3 extends over 14 amino acids. CDR3 region: CASSTDRLNQPQHF. DNA of the CDR3: TGTGCCAGTAGTACGGACAGATTAAATCAGCCCCAGCATTTT.

This sequence joins TRBV4-2 and TRBJ2-5, with 9 nucleotides matching TRBD2. V lost 1 base, J lost 5 bases, and 5 bases stayed unmatched. This CDR3 is built from 15 residues. The germline gives CDR1 LGHNA, CDR2 YNFKEQ. This chain's CDR3 is CASSQVGSGGETQYF. CDR3 nucleotides: TGTGCCAGCAGCCAAGTCGGTAGCGGGGGTGAGACCCAGTACTTC.

This clone was observed a single time. The chain recombines TRBV9 with TRBJ1-2, with 10 bases fitting TRBD1. The CDR3 contains 12 residues. Germline lookup yields CDR1 SGDLS and CDR2 YYNGEE. The trim removed 3 bases at V and 7 bases at J, leaving 0 bases unmatched. The CDR3 sequence is CASSGTGGGYTF. Here the CDR3 DNA reads TGTGCCAGCAGCGGGACAGGGGGTGGCTACACCTTC.

This clone has a single count. The chain has TRBV30 and TRBJ2-7, with TRBD2 identical over 7 bases. CDR1 and CDR2 (germline): GTSNPN, SVGIG (reference sequence). The CDR3 spans 10 residues. CDR3: CVAGRYEQYF. DNA for the CDR3: TGTGTAGCGGGTCGGTACGAGCAGTACTTC.

The chain couples TRBV21-1 to TRBJ1-1. TRBV21-1 is an annotated pseudogene. This CDR3 is built from 12 residues. The CDR3 is CASTARVSEAFF. CDR3 DNA: TGTGCCAGCACCGCACGAGTTTCTGAAGCTTTCTTT.

The chain carries TRBV5-8 and TRBJ1-4; D call uncertain. V was pared by 0 bases and J by 2 bases, with 14 bases between. This CDR3 spans 17 amino acids. Germline V gene data show CDR1 as SGHTS and CDR2 as YDEGEE. CDR3 protein: CASSLEGRLPTNEKLFF. Here the CDR3 DNA reads TGTGCCAGCAGCTTGGAAGGCAGACTCCCGACTAATGAAAAACTGTTTTTT.

The chain recombines TRBV7-9 with TRBJ1-1, with a tentative D call TRBD1 (6 bases). Germline CDR1 reads SEHNR; CDR2 reads FQNEAQ (reference sequence). Trimming shortened V by 5 bases and J by 0 bases, and 13 bases separated the two germline ends. This CDR3 is 15 amino acids long. In nucleotides, the CDR3 is TGTGCCAGCAGCCCCGCAGGGGAGATGAACACTGAAGCTTTCTTT. It yields the protein CASSPAGEMNTEAFF.

The V call is TRBV11-3, the J call TRBJ2-5; no definite D call. The CDR3 sequence is 16 residues long. V was shortened by 1 base and J by 5 bases, with 17 bases between the two germline ends. Germline V gene sequence: CDR1 SGHNT, CDR2 YENEEA. In nucleotides, the CDR3 is TGTGCCAGCAGCTTAGGTTCAACTCTCCCACCGGAGACCCAGTACTTC. Its translation: CASSLGSTLPPETQYF.

The V call is TRBV18, the J call TRBJ1-2; tentative D call: TRBD1 (5 bases). The CDR3 spans 13 residues. Germline CDR1 KGHSH, CDR2 LQKENI. The ends were cut back, 5 bases at V and 5 bases at J, with 12 bases in the middle. The CDR3 DNA sequence: TGTGCCAGCTCAATGACAGACGCGTATGGCTACACCTTC. As protein: CASSMTDAYGYTF. The full variable domain, completed using reference TRBV18 and TRBJ1-2, is NAGVMQNPRHLVRRRGQEARLRCSPMKGHSHVYWYRQLPEEGLKFMVYLQKENIIDESGMPKERFSAEFPKEGPSILRIQQVVRGDSAAYFCASSMTDAYGYTFGSGTRLTVV.

V usage is TRBV13 and J usage is TRBJ2-7, with D possibly being TRBD2 (6 bases). V lost 1 base and J 2 bases, leaving 9 bases between the germline ends. CDR1 is PRHDT and CDR2 is FYEKMQ in the germline V gene (reference sequence). This CDR3 region has 14 residues. As DNA, the CDR3 is TGTGCCAGCAGCTTAGCCGCGGGGACCTACGAGCAGTACTTC. Amino acids: CASSLAAGTYEQYF.

This chain joins TRBV21-1 and TRBJ2-1; the table's D call of TRBD1 was not tested on the DNA. TRBV21-1 is recorded as a pseudogene. CDR3 length: 14 amino acids. This CDR3 reads CASSSWGGVNEQFF. Written as DNA, the CDR3 is TGTGCCAGCAGCTCCTGGGGCGGTGTCAATGAGCAGTTCTTC.

The chain combines TRBV4-1 with TRBJ1-6, with 7 bases fitting TRBD1. With V trimmed by 4 bases and J by 6 bases, 6 bases remained unmatched. CDR1 MGHRA and CDR2 YSYEKL come from the germline V gene. CDR3 length equals 15 residues. The CDR3 loop reads CASSPRQGFNSPLHF. The CDR3 coding sequence is TGCGCCAGCAGCCCACGACAGGGTTTTAATTCACCCCTCCACTTT.

The chain joins TRBV15 to TRBJ2-5; D is perhaps TRBD1 (6 bases). There are 17 residues in the CDR3. V was cut by 2 bases and J by 1 base, with 17 bases left in between. The germline CDR1 and CDR2 sequences are LNHNV and YYDKDF (reference sequence). The CDR3 is CATSRRLGQRSQETQYF. CDR3 sequence (DNA): TGTGCCACCAGCAGACGGCTAGGACAGAGATCCCAAGAGACCCAGTACTTC.

V is TRBV7-9 and J is TRBJ2-7, with 7 bases identical to TRBD1. The junction had 7 bases not matched to a gene; V was cut back by 3 bases and J by 5 bases. Germline values: CDR1 SEHNR, CDR2 FQNEAQ (reference sequence). The CDR3 covers 14 residues. The chain's CDR3 is CASSFSDRAHEQYF. The CDR3 DNA sequence: TGTGCCAGCAGCTTCTCCGACAGGGCCCACGAGCAGTACTTC.

There are a few counts of this clone. This chain joins TRBV7-8 and TRBJ2-1; 12 nucleotides align to TRBD2. From germline, CDR1 is SGHVS and CDR2 FQNEAQ. The V gene end was trimmed by 1 base and the J gene end by 7 bases; junction bases not matched to a gene: 11. This CDR3 has 18 amino acids. CDR3 DNA sequence: TGTGCCAGCAGCTTAGAACTAGCGGGAGGCCGAGAGGGAAATGAGCAGTTCTTC. Translated, it gives CASSLELAGGREGNEQFF.

The DNA of the CDR3 is TGCAGTGCTAGGGGGGGAAACAAGCAGTACTTC. Residues: CSARGGNKQYF. V is TRBV20-1 and J is TRBJ2-7, with a tentative D call TRBD2 (6 bases). V lost 3 bases and J 8 bases, leaving 11 bases between the germline ends. The germline V gene has CDR1 DFQATT and CDR2 SNEGSKA (reference sequence). CDR3 length: 11 residues.

The V and J genes are TRBV27 and TRBJ2-3; D unresolved. The V and J ends lost 6 bases and 2 bases respectively, with 9 bases between them. Germline V gene lookup returns CDR1 MNHEY and CDR2 SMNVEV (reference sequence). The CDR3 sequence is 13 residues long. The CDR3 DNA follows: TGTGCCAGCAGAGACTCCCTCACAGATACGCAGTATTTT. Translating gives CASRDSLTDTQYF.

Only one count was recorded for this clone. J is TRBJ1-6 and V is TRBV18; tentative D call: TRBD1 (6 bases). V lost 1 base to trimming and J lost 5 bases, with 12 bases between them. CDR1 is KGHSH and CDR2 is LQKENI in the germline V gene. This CDR3 has 16 residues. The CDR3 is CASSPRGLVNNSPLHF. CDR3 nucleotides: TGTGCCAGCTCACCACGGGGGCTTGTAAATAATTCACCCCTCCACTTT.

This clone was seen only once. The chain employs TRBV30 and TRBJ1-1; 7 nucleotides line up with TRBD1. V shed 4 bases and J 0 bases; nucleotides not matched to a gene: 5. The CDR3 is made up of 14 amino acids. Germline CDR1 GTSNPN, CDR2 SVGIG (reference sequence). The CDR3 reads CAWTHDRVNTEAFF. The CDR3 bases are TGTGCCTGGACCCACGACAGGGTGAACACTGAAGCTTTCTTT.

V is TRBV29-1 and J is TRBJ2-1, with D unresolved. Trimming cost V 1 base and J 4 bases, with 11 bases left between them. Germline lookup yields CDR1 SQVTM and CDR2 ANQGSEA. The CDR3 extends over 14 amino acids. DNA of the CDR3: TGCAGCGTTGAAGGGCAAACACTATACAATGAGCAGTTCTTC. This encodes CSVEGQTLYNEQFF.

The chain links TRBV5-1 to TRBJ2-5; 15 nucleotides match TRBD2. Trimming took 2 bases from V and 0 from J; bases not matched to a gene: 2. This CDR3 is built from 17 residues. From germline, CDR1 is SGHRS and CDR2 YFSETQ. The CDR3 DNA sequence: TGCGCCAGCAGCTTCGGACTAGCGGGAGGGTACCAAGAGACCCAGTACTTC. Protein: CASSFGLAGGYQETQYF.

The chain employs TRBV2 and TRBJ1-5; D is possibly TRBD1 (6 bases). CDR1 and CDR2 (germline): SNHLY, FYNNEI. The V end was cut by 4 bases, the J end by 0 bases, with 10 bases between. CDR3 length: 15 amino acids. The CDR3 protein is CASSGNRASNQPQHF. The CDR3, as DNA: TGTGCCAGCAGTGGGAACAGGGCTAGCAATCAGCCCCAGCATTTT.

Only a few counts were recorded for this clone. The rearrangement links TRBV7-2 to TRBJ1-2, with 7 bases fitting TRBD1. The length of the CDR3 is 13 residues. V dropped 5 bases and J dropped 8; count of bases not matched to a gene: 8. CDR1 and CDR2 (germline): SGHTA, FQGNSA. The CDR3: CASSLGQARGYTF. CDR3 in DNA: TGTGCCAGCAGCCTCGGACAGGCCCGGGGCTACACCTTC.

The chain combines TRBV28 with TRBJ2-1; 10 nucleotides match TRBD1. The CDR3 loop spans 16 amino acids. Losses at the gene ends were 2 bases for V and 4 bases for J; bases not matched to a gene: 5. From germline, CDR1 is MDHEN and CDR2 SYDVKM. The CDR3 bases are TGTGCCAGCAGTTTAGGATGGACAGGGGGATACAATGAGCAGTTCTTC. This encodes CASSLGWTGGYNEQFF.